The 29 T cell receptor beta chains listed next were all sequenced from one sample in a study of blood T cell repertoires in COVID-19. Clones were sequenced by immunoSEQ multiplex PCR, and TCRdb holds only the in-frame ones, with some missing. The repertoire holds around 300,000 clones, with 75% to 90% as singletons. Sequenced material: PBMCs or T cells enriched from blood (not recorded which). These receptors all stem from a man between 25 and 39 years old who had recovered from COVID-19.

The chain links TRBV11-2 to TRBJ1-2; 8 bases agree with TRBD1. Unmatched junction bases numbered 2, after V lost 0 bases and J lost 8 bases. Germline V gene sequence: CDR1 SGHAT, CDR2 FQNNGV. The CDR3 spans 13 residues. The CDR3 is CASSLDAGGGYTF. In nucleotides, the CDR3 is TGTGCCAGCAGCTTAGATGCAGGGGGCGGCTACACCTTC. The whole variable domain, filled in from reference TRBV11-2 and TRBJ1-2, reads EAGVAQSPRYKIIEKRQSVAFWCNPISGHATLYWYQQILGQGPKLLIQFQNNGVVDDSQLPKDRFSAERLKGVDSTLKIQPAKLEDSAVYLCASSLDAGGGYTFGSGTRLTVV.

The J gene is TRBJ2-7, the V gene TRBV6-5; D is perhaps TRBD2 (5 bases). The V end was cut by 2 bases, the J end by 0 bases, with 14 bases between. The germline V gene encodes CDR1 MNHEY and CDR2 SVGAGI. This CDR3 contains 16 residues. CDR3 in DNA: TGTGCCAGCAGTTACGAGGGCGTCACATCCTCCTACGAGCAGTACTTC. Protein product: CASSYEGVTSSYEQYF.

This clone appeared a few times. The V and J genes are TRBV9 and TRBJ2-2, with D unclear. The CDR3 is made up of 15 amino acids. Trimming took off 1 base at V and 6 bases at J, with 13 bases between the two ends. Germline CDR1 SGDLS, CDR2 YYNGEE. The CDR3 DNA reads as TGTGCCAGCAGCGTACCCAACGCGGCGGCCGGGGAGCTGTTTTTT. It codes for CASSVPNAAAGELFF. The variable domain in full, with the rest retrieved from reference TRBV9 and TRBJ2-2, is DSGVTQTPKHLITATGQRVTLRCSPRSGDLSVYWYQQSLDQGLQFLIQYYNGEERAKGNILERFSAQQFPDLHSELNLSSLELGDSALYFCASSVPNAAAGELFFGEGSRLTVL.

The table lists this clone with a few counts. The rearrangement links TRBV19 to TRBJ1-2; no reliable D call. The CDR3 runs 15 residues. Germline V lookup: CDR1 LNHDA, CDR2 SQIVND (reference sequence). The V end was cut by 5 bases, the J end by 8 bases, with 21 bases between. CDR3 protein: CASSGRTEHPRGYTF. The CDR3 coding sequence is TGTGCCAGTAGTGGACGGACTGAACACCCCCGGGGCTACACCTTC. Full variable domain (remainder filled in from reference TRBV19 and TRBJ1-2): DGGITQSPKYLFRKEGQNVTLSCEQNLNHDAMYWYRQDPGQGLRLIYYSQIVNDFQKGDIAEGYSVSREKKESFPLTVTSAQKNPTAFYLCASSGRTEHPRGYTFGSGTRLTVV.

In this sample, this clone turned up a few times. CDR3 DNA sequence: TGTGCCAGCAGTCAGCCGGGGGGCAGGGAAGGTTCACCCCTCCACTTT. This encodes CASSQPGGREGSPLHF. This chain joins TRBV28 and TRBJ1-6; D perhaps matches TRBD1 (6 bases). CDR3 length: 16 amino acids. The V and J ends lost 5 bases and 9 bases respectively, with 20 bases between them. The germline gives CDR1 MDHEN, CDR2 SYDVKM. Full variable domain (outside the CDR3, taken from reference TRBV28 and TRBJ1-6): DVKVTQSSRYLVKRTGEKVFLECVQDMDHENMFWYRQDPGLGLRLIYFSYDVKMKEKGDIPEGYSVSREKKERFSLILESASTNQTSMYLCASSQPGGREGSPLHFGNGTRLTVT.

A note on this clone: Other nucleotide sequences in the sample specify the same CDR3. The chain uses TRBV4-2 and TRBJ2-5, with 7 bases lining up with TRBD1. This CDR3 region has 15 residues. V dropped 3 bases and J dropped 3; count of bases not matched to a gene: 7. Per germline, CDR1 LGHNA and CDR2 YNFKEQ. CDR3 in amino acids: CASSHTGTEKETQYF. CDR3 bases: TGTGCCAGCAGCCATACCGGGACAGAGAAAGAGACCCAGTACTTC.

The chain couples TRBV27 to TRBJ1-3, with 8 bases identical to TRBD1. CDR3 size: 15 residues. V lost 5 bases and J lost 2; bases outside the gene matches: 5. The germline V gene has CDR1 MNHEY and CDR2 SMNVEV (reference sequence). CDR3: CASSKDRGPGNTIYF. DNA for the CDR3: TGTGCCAGCAGTAAAGACAGGGGACCTGGAAACACCATATATTTT.

The count of this clone is one. V gene TRBV2 combines with J gene TRBJ1-2, with 9 bases aligning to TRBD1. CDR1 is SNHLY and CDR2 is FYNNEI in the germline V gene. CDR3 length: 14 amino acids. The trim removed 8 bases at V and 4 bases at J, leaving 8 bases unmatched. CDR3: CASAEQGARYGYTF. CDR3 in DNA: TGTGCCAGCGCCGAACAGGGGGCGCGCTATGGCTACACCTTC.

The chain carries TRBV5-6 and TRBJ2-3; D is ambiguous. The CDR3 consists of 13 residues. V shed 1 base and J shed 0 bases, with 3 bases lying between them. Germline CDR1 is SGHDT and CDR2 is YYEEEE. The CDR3 DNA reads as TGTGCCAGCAGCTTGTTAAGCACAGATACGCAGTATTTT. Its protein product is CASSLLSTDTQYF.

The CDR3 DNA reads TGTGCCAGCAGTTTCAGTGAGGAAGATCAGCCCCAGCATTTT. Amino acid sequence: CASSFSEEDQPQHF. V gene TRBV28 combines with J gene TRBJ1-5, with D uncertain. There are 14 residues in the CDR3. V lost 3 bases, J lost 5 bases, and 11 bases lay in between. Germline V gene lookup returns CDR1 MDHEN and CDR2 SYDVKM.

The chain joins TRBV2 to TRBJ1-6; no definite D call. The CDR3 has 14 residues. Looked up from germline, CDR1 is SNHLY and CDR2 is FYNNEI. Trimming stripped 7 bases from V and 5 bases from J, with 12 bases between. The CDR3 DNA reads TGTGCCAGCAAGACTACCTCTAATAATTCACCCCTCCACTTT. This gives the protein CASKTTSNNSPLHF.

This clone was detected only a few times. This sequence joins TRBV5-4 and TRBJ1-1; TRBD1 might be the D (6 bases). The germline CDR1 and CDR2 sequences are SGHNT and YYREEE (reference sequence). The CDR3 is 14 amino acids. Deletions cut 5 bases from V and 1 base from J, with 12 bases between. DNA of the CDR3: TGTGCCAGCAGTCGGGAGGGGGAGAACACTGAAGCTTTCTTT. It specifies CASSREGENTEAFF.

This clone was counted only a few times. The CDR3 DNA sequence: TGCAGCGTTGCGGGGGGAACCTACGAGCAGTACTTC. Encoded protein: CSVAGGTYEQYF. The chain is built from TRBV29-1 and TRBJ2-7; 7 bases are shared with TRBD2. J was trimmed by 2 bases and V by 4 bases; bases with no gene match: 2. Germline CDR1 and CDR2: SQVTM and ANQGSEA. The CDR3 has 12 residues.

This chain uses TRBV4-1 with TRBJ2-7; D is possibly TRBD1 (6 bases). The V gene's germline CDR1 is MGHRA and CDR2 YSYEKL. V lost 3 bases to trimming and J lost 7 bases, with 16 bases between them. The CDR3 runs to 14 residues. The CDR3 sequence: CASSHHSGTKEQYF. The CDR3 nucleotides are TGCGCCAGCAGCCATCATTCGGGGACAAAGGAGCAGTACTTC.

V usage is TRBV28 and J usage is TRBJ2-1, with TRBD2 matching over 13 bases. Per the germline V gene, CDR1 is MDHEN and CDR2 is SYDVKM. CDR3 length: 14 amino acids. After removal of 2 bases from V and 10 bases from J, the junction contained 2 bases not matched to a gene. DNA for the CDR3: TGTGCCAGCAGTTTACGACTAGCGGGGGGCGAGCAGTTCTTC. Its translation: CASSLRLAGGEQFF.

The J gene is TRBJ1-2, the V gene TRBV24-1; D ambiguous. The length of the CDR3 is 13 residues. Per germline, CDR1 KGHDR and CDR2 SFDVKD. Trimming took 6 bases from V and 5 from J, leaving 12 bases between them. Here the CDR3 reads CATSSGLGYGYTF. CDR3 bases: TGTGCCACCAGTTCGGGTTTAGGATATGGCTACACCTTC.

CDR3 in amino acids: CASSLGPEGQPQHF. The DNA of the CDR3 is TGTGCCAGCAGTTTGGGGCCGGAGGGGCAGCCCCAGCATTTT. V gene TRBV28 combines with J gene TRBJ1-5; D is perhaps TRBD1 (5 bases). Germline loops: CDR1 MDHEN, CDR2 SYDVKM. The germline V and J ends were trimmed by 3 bases and 7 bases, with 13 bases remaining between them. This CDR3 has 14 amino acids.

The genes are TRBV12-1 and TRBJ2-2; TRBD2 is taken as the D call from the table, unchecked against the DNA. TRBV12-1 is deemed a pseudogene. This CDR3 is 17 amino acids long. The CDR3 DNA follows: TGTGCCAGCAGCCGGATTAGACTAGCGGGTCACACCGGGGAGCTGTTTTTT. It translates to CASSRIRLAGHTGELFF.

The chain uses TRBV13 and TRBJ2-3; TRBD2 matches at 11 bases. The germline CDR1 and CDR2 sequences are PRHDT and FYEKMQ (reference sequence). The CDR3 is 15 residues long. V lost 4 bases, J lost 3 bases, and 3 bases stayed unmatched. The CDR3 sequence: CASSSGLAETDTQYF. For the CDR3, the DNA is TGTGCCAGCAGCTCGGGACTAGCGGAAACAGATACGCAGTATTTT. The variable domain in full, with the rest retrieved from reference TRBV13 and TRBJ2-3, is AAGVIQSPRHLIKEKRETATLKCYPIPRHDTVYWYQQGPGQDPQFLISFYEKMQSDKGSIPDRFSAQQFSDYHSELNMSSLELGDSALYFCASSSGLAETDTQYFGPGTRLTVL.

This clone was observed a few times. The V call is TRBV24-1, the J call TRBJ2-1; weak D call: TRBD1 (5 bases). Trimming took 2 bases from V and 7 from J, leaving 11 bases between them. This CDR3 region has 14 residues. CDR1 and CDR2 from the germline V gene are KGHDR and SFDVKD. CDR3 protein: CATSDYSGWNEQFF. In nucleotides, the CDR3 is TGTGCCACCAGTGATTACTCAGGGTGGAATGAGCAGTTCTTC.

The chain uses TRBV10-2 and TRBJ2-3; 9 bases map to TRBD1. Germline V CDR1 and CDR2: WSHSY, SAAADI. V lost 6 bases, J lost 2 bases, and 3 bases stayed unmatched. This CDR3 spans 14 amino acids. DNA of the CDR3: TGCGCCAGCAGGCGGACAGGGGACACAGATACGCAGTATTTT. The encoded protein is CASRRTGDTDTQYF.

DNA for the CDR3: TGTGCCAAGATAACAGGGGGCGATACGGTCACTGAAGCTTTCTTT. As protein: CAKITGGDTVTEAFF. V usage is TRBV19 and J usage is TRBJ1-1, with 9 positions matching TRBD1. V lost 10 bases, J lost 4 bases, and 13 bases stayed unmatched. This CDR3 comprises 15 residues. Germline values: CDR1 LNHDA, CDR2 SQIVND (reference sequence).

This clone has only one observation. The gene calls are TRBV4-1 and TRBJ1-5; the D is unclear. The CDR3 totals 16 residues. CDR1 and CDR2 (germline): MGHRA, YSYEKL. V lost 0 bases and J 4 bases, leaving 13 bases between the germline ends. The CDR3 coding sequence is TGCGCCAGCAGCCAAGATTGGTCCCCGAGGAATCAGCCCCAGCATTTT. Translated: CASSQDWSPRNQPQHF.

This clone was detected once. The gene calls are TRBV7-9 and TRBJ2-7, with 7 bases identical to TRBD2. J was trimmed by 9 bases and V by 3 bases; bases with no gene match: 5. CDR1 SEHNR and CDR2 FQNEAQ come from the germline V gene (reference sequence). This CDR3 has 12 amino acids. CDR3 DNA: TGTGCCAGCAGCTTGGGGGAGCGGGGGCAGTACTTC. The encoded protein is CASSLGERGQYF.

The chain couples TRBV28 to TRBJ1-2; perhaps TRBD1 as D (5 bases). Trimming cost V 3 bases and J 4 bases, with 12 bases left between them. The CDR3 length is 14 residues. Germline CDR1 MDHEN, CDR2 SYDVKM. CDR3 sequence reads: CASSLGGDSYGYTF. The CDR3 DNA reads TGTGCCAGCAGTTTGGGGGGAGACAGCTATGGCTACACCTTC.

The table lists this clone with a count of one. The V gene is TRBV3-1 (or the pseudogene TRBV3-2), the J gene TRBJ2-5; TRBD2 agrees at 9 bases. V trimming: 0 bases; J trimming: 1 base; junction bases outside the gene matches: 12. The CDR3 length is 19 residues. Looked up from germline, CDR1 is LGHDT and CDR2 is YNNKEL (reference sequence). This CDR3 reads CASSQDPRGGAGFQETQYF. In DNA, the CDR3 is TGTGCCAGCAGCCAAGATCCCCGCGGGGGGGCCGGTTTCCAAGAGACCCAGTACTTC.

The rearrangement links TRBV5-6 to TRBJ2-1; 11 bases match TRBD1. The germline gives CDR1 SGHDT, CDR2 YYEEEE. CDR3 length: 17 amino acids. With V trimmed by 4 bases and J by 9 bases, 15 bases remained unmatched. CDR3 sequence reads: CASSTPDRGRVDGEQFF. CDR3 nucleotides: TGTGCCAGCAGCACCCCGGACAGGGGGCGAGTTGATGGTGAGCAGTTCTTC. The entire variable domain, with the rest obtained from reference TRBV5-6 and TRBJ2-1, is as follows: DAGVTQSPTHLIKTRGQQVTLRCSPKSGHDTVSWYQQALGQGPQFIFQYYEEEERQRGNFPDRFSGHQFPNYSSELNVNALLLGDSALYLCASSTPDRGRVDGEQFFGPGTRLTVL.

The chain couples TRBV28 to TRBJ2-7; 10 bases map to TRBD1. The CDR3 sequence is 16 residues long. V lost 5 bases, J lost 11 bases, and 18 bases stayed unmatched. The germline gives CDR1 MDHEN, CDR2 SYDVKM. The CDR3 is CASSLPGGQGQTPEYF. CDR3 DNA: TGTGCCAGCAGTCTTCCAGGGGGACAGGGGCAAACCCCTGAGTACTTC.

The V gene is TRBV9, the J gene TRBJ2-6, with 8 bases lining up with TRBD2. Germline CDR1 SGDLS, CDR2 YYNGEE. The CDR3 contains 18 residues. The J segment lost 2 bases and the V segment lost 0 bases, leaving 7 bases of the junction unmatched. In nucleotides, the CDR3 is TGTGCCAGCAGCGTAGCTACGGGAGGGAATGCTGGGGCCAACGTCCTGACTTTC. Translating gives CASSVATGGNAGANVLTF.